This TCR beta chain was sequenced for a study of identical twins. TCRdb recomputed calls from the 5' RACE reads with MiXCR, one row per CDR3 protein. The table shows some 760,000 distinct CDR3 sequences, with 15% to 20% occurring only once. This clonotype showed up just a few times. Its antigen remains unidentified. The CDR3 has 18 residues. The trim removed 7 bases at V and 1 base at J, leaving 12 bases unmatched. The V gene's germline CDR1 is MNHEY and CDR2 SVGEGT. Study-level findings and limits: For out-of-frame beta sequences, excess twin sharing was weaker.

These data were also filed under a second study, of T cells expressing NK-cell markers.

Sequencing input: PBMCs. The J gene is TRBJ2-3, the V gene TRBV6-2 or TRBV6-3, with TRBD2 identical over 12 bases. The sequence came from a woman aged 18-29 years in good health. CDR3 in DNA: TGTGCCAGCATACGTGCAAGAGGACTAGCGGGGCGCACAGATACGCAGTATTTT. Translation gives CASIRARGLAGRTDTQYF.